Listed below are T cell receptor beta chains from one sample, sequenced in a study of CD8 T cells in ankylosing spondylitis. A single record per CDR3 protein comes from TCRdb applying MiXCR to the 5' RACE reads. There are more than 5,500 distinct CDR3 sequences in the sample; 2.8% occur only once, and 37% lies in the top ten. Sample: blood, either unsorted or a sorted T cell fraction (not recorded which). The receptors were gathered from a female donor with ankylosing spondylitis or in good health (not recorded which). Both conserved end residues are part of each CDR3. D genes are given only for firm matches. For some rows the clone size is stated as once, few or many, or as a class when expanded; others skip it.

abundance	j_gene	d_gene	v_gene	CDR3aa	CDR3nt
medium-sized	TRBJ1-1	.	TRBV9	CASSVGGRGTEAFF	TGTGCCAGCAGCGTAGGTGGGAGGGGCACTGAAGCTTTCTTT
large	TRBJ2-7	.	TRBV9	CASSADSPSYEQYF	TGTGCCAGCAGCGCGGACAGCCCTTCCTACGAGCAGTACTTC
medium-sized	TRBJ2-7	.	TRBV9	CASSQQGGTYEQYF	TGTGCCAGCAGCCAACAGGGGGGGACCTACGAGCAGTACTTC
many	TRBJ2-5	TRBD2	TRBV9	CASSVGSGGKYQETQYF	TGTGCCAGCAGCGTAGGAAGCGGGGGAAAGTACCAAGAGACCCAGTACTTC
many	TRBJ2-7	.	TRBV6-1	CASSLPEGSLSYEQYF	TGTGCCAGCAGCCTCCCGGAGGGTTCCCTCTCCTACGAGCAGTACTTC
medium-sized	TRBJ2-3	.	TRBV9	CASSPPSGGGHPDTQYF	TGTGCCAGCAGCCCCCCGTCTGGGGGGGGCCATCCAGATACGCAGTATTTT
many	TRBJ2-1	.	TRBV9	CASSESSNEQFF	TGTGCCAGCAGCGAAAGTAGCAATGAGCAGTTCTTC
many	TRBJ2-1	TRBD2	TRBV9	CASSVSRGGSSYNEQFF	TGTGCCAGCAGCGTAAGCCGGGGGGGGAGCTCCTACAATGAGCAGTTCTTC
few	TRBJ2-2	TRBD2	TRBV9	CASSVVAGVTGELFF	TGTGCCAGCAGCGTGGTAGCGGGAGTCACCGGGGAGCTGTTTTTT
many	TRBJ1-2	TRBD1	TRBV9	CASSLIPPTGTNYGYTF	TGTGCCAGCAGCCTCATCCCACCGACAGGGACTAACTATGGCTACACCTTC
.	TRBJ1-1	.	TRBV9	CASSLDLNTEAFF	TGTGCCAGCAGCCTGGATCTAAACACTGAAGCTTTCTTT
many	TRBJ2-1	.	TRBV9	CASSVGQWEDEQFF	TGTGCCAGCAGCGTAGGCCAATGGGAGGATGAGCAGTTCTTC
many	TRBJ1-2	.	TRBV9	CASSVVGEGYTF	TGTGCCAGCAGCGTAGTGGGGGAAGGCTACACCTTC
medium-sized	TRBJ2-6	.	TRBV9	CASSVDRRGYSGANVLTF	TGTGCCAGCAGCGTAGACAGGAGGGGGTATTCTGGGGCCAACGTCCTGACTTTC
medium-sized	TRBJ2-1	.	TRBV9	CASSVGGGTAYNEQFF	TGTGCCAGCAGCGTGGGGGGGGGGACAGCTTACAATGAGCAGTTCTTC
many	TRBJ2-4	TRBD2	TRBV9	CASSVEGAGGGKNIQYF	TGTGCCAGCAGCGTAGAGGGAGCGGGAGGGGGCAAAAACATTCAGTACTTC
many	TRBJ1-2	TRBD1	TRBV9	CASSVDQVTGRLGYTF	TGTGCCAGCAGCGTAGACCAGGTGACAGGGAGGCTTGGCTACACCTTC
many	TRBJ2-7	TRBD1	TRBV9	CASSVGEGAEQYF	TGTGCCAGCAGCGTAGGCGAGGGGGCCGAGCAGTACTTC
many	TRBJ2-2	TRBD2	TRBV9	CASSDPLAGGPSTGELFF	TGTGCCAGCAGCGACCCCCTAGCGGGAGGGCCGAGCACCGGGGAGCTGTTTTTT
many	TRBJ1-1	.	TRBV9	CASSGTNTEAFF	TGTGCCAGCAGCGGGACGAACACTGAAGCTTTCTTT
many	TRBJ1-2	TRBD1	TRBV9	CACDRGLGYGYTF	TGTGCCTGCGACAGGGGGCTCGGCTATGGCTACACCTTC
many	TRBJ2-1	TRBD1	TRBV9	CASSVQGAGEQFF	TGTGCCAGCAGCGTACAGGGGGCAGGTGAGCAGTTCTTC
many	TRBJ1-5	.	TRBV9	CASSNGGVNQPQHF	TGTGCCAGCAGCAATGGCGGGGTCAATCAGCCCCAGCATTTT
many	TRBJ2-3	.	TRBV9	CASSVESHRTDTQYF	TGTGCCAGCAGCGTAGAGTCACACCGCACAGATACGCAGTATTTT
many	TRBJ1-1	.	TRBV9	CASSAYGTPGTEAFF	TGTGCCAGCAGCGCCTACGGGACACCCGGAACTGAAGCTTTCTTT
many	TRBJ2-5	TRBD1	TRBV9	CASSKTGADQETQYF	TGTGCCAGCAGCAAGACAGGGGCAGACCAAGAGACCCAGTACTTC
medium-sized	TRBJ2-3	.	TRBV9	CASSPGGITDTQYF	TGTGCCAGCAGCCCTGGCGGGATCACAGATACGCAGTATTTT
many	TRBJ2-6	TRBD2	TRBV9	CASSVVGGRLPGANVLTF	TGTGCCAGCAGCGTAGTGGGCGGGAGGCTACCTGGGGCCAACGTCCTGACTTTC
many	TRBJ2-1	TRBD2	TRBV9	CASSVGGSGSFNEQFF	TGTGCCAGCAGCGTAGGTGGTAGCGGGAGTTTCAATGAGCAGTTCTTC
many	TRBJ2-3	TRBD2	TRBV9	CASSVEGAGSLTDTQYF	TGTGCCAGCAGCGTAGAGGGAGCGGGGAGCCTCACAGATACGCAGTATTTT
many	TRBJ1-1	TRBD1	TRBV9	CASGPGTVYTEAFF	TGTGCCAGCGGACCCGGGACAGTATACACTGAAGCTTTCTTT
many	TRBJ2-2	TRBD2	TRBV3-1	CASSGPSPGLAGGDGELFF	TGTGCCAGCAGCGGCCCATCGCCGGGACTAGCGGGGGGGGATGGGGAGCTGTTTTTT
many	TRBJ2-1	.	TRBV9	CASSVGGSSEQFF	TGTGCCAGCAGCGTAGGAGGGTCTTCTGAGCAGTTCTTC
many	TRBJ1-4	.	TRBV9	CASSVTRNNEKLFF	TGTGCCAGCAGCGTAACCAGGAATAATGAAAAACTGTTTTTT
many	TRBJ2-1	TRBD2	TRBV9	CASGLAGGPPPGEQFF	TGTGCCAGCGGGCTAGCGGGAGGGCCACCCCCAGGCGAGCAGTTCTTC
many	TRBJ2-1	TRBD2	TRBV9	CASTRYLGSGNEQFF	TGTGCCAGCACCAGATACCTGGGTAGCGGGAATGAGCAGTTCTTC